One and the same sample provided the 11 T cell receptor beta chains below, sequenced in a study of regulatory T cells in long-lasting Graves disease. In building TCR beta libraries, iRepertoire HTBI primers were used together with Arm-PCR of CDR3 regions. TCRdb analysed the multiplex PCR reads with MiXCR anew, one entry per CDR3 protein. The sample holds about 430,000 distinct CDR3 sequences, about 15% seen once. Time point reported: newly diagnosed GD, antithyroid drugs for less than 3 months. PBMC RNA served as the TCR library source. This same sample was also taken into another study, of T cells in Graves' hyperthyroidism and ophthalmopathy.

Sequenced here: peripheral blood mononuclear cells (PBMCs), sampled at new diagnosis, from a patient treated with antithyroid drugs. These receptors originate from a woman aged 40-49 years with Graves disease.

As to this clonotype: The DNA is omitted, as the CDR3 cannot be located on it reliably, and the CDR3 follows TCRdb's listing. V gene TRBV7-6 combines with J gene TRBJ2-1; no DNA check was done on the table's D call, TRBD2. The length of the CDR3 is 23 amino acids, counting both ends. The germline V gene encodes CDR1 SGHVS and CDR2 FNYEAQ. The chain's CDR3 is CASSFYICSASVRTSGSYNEQFF.

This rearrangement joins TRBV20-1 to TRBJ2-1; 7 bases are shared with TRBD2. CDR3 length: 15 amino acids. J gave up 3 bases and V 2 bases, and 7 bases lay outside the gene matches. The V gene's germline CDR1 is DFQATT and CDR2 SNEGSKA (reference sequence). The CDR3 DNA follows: TGCAGTGCTAGAACGCGGGACTACCACTACAATGAGCAGTTCTTC. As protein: CSARTRDYHYNEQFF.

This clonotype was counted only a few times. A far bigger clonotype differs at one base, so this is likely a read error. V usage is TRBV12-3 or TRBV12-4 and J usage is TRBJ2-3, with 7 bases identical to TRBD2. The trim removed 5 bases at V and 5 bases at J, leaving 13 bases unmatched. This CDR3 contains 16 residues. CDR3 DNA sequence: TGTGCCAGCAGTCCCTTGGCGGGAGCCTACCTAGATACGCAGTATTTT. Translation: CASSPLAGAYLDTQYF.

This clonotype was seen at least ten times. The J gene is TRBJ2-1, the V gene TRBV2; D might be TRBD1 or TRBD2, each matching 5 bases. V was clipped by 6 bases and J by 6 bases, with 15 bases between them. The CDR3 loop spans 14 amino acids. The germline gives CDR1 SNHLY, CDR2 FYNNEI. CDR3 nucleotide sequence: TGTGCCAGCAGCCCCGGGACGGAGATCAATGAGCAGTTCTTC. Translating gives CASSPGTEINEQFF.

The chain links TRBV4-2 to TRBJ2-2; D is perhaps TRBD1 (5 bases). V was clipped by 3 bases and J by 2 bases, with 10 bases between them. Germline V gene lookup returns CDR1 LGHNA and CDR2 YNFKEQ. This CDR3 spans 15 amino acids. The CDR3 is CASSQRQRNTGELFF. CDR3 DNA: TGTGCCAGCAGCCAGAGACAGAGAAACACCGGGGAGCTGTTTTTT.

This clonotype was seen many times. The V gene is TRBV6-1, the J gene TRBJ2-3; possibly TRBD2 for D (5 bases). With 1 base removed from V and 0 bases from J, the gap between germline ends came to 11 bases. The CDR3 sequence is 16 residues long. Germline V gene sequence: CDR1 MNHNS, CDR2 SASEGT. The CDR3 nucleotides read TGTGCCAGCAGTGAAGTTCGCGGGTCTAGCACAGATACGCAGTATTTT. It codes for CASSEVRGSSTDTQYF.

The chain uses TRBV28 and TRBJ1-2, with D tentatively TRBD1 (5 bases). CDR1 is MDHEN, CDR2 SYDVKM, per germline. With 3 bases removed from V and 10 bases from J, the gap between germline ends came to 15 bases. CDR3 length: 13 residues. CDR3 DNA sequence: TGTGCCAGCAGTTTGGGACTCCCAAGTCCCTACACCTTC. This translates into CASSLGLPSPYTF.

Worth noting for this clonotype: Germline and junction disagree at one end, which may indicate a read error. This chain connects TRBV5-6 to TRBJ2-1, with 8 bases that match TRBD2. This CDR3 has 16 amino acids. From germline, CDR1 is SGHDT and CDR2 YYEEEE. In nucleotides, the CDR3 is TGTGCCAGCAACTTGTCCGTGAAGCGGGAGTATAATGAGCAGTTCTTC. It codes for CASNLSVKREYNEQFF.

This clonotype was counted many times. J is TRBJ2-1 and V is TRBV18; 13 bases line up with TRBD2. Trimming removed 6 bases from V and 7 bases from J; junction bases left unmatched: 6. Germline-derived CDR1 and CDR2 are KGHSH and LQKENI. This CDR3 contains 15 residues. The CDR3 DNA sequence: TGTGCCAGCTCGCGGACTAGCGGGAGTGTAAATGAGCAGTTCTTC. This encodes CASSRTSGSVNEQFF.

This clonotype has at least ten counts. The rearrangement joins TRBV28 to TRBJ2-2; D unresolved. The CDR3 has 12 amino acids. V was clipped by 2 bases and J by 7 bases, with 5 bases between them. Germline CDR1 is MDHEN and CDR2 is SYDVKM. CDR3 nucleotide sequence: TGTGCCAGCAGTTTACTCGTCGGGGAGCTGTTTTTT. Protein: CASSLLVGELFF.

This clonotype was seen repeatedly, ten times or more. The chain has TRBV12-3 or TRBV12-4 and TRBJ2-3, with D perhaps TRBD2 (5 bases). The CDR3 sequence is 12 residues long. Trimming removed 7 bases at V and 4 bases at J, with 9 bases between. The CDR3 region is CASTEGADTQYF. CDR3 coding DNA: TGTGCCAGCACCGAGGGAGCAGATACGCAGTATTTT.